One and the same sample provided the 4 T cell receptor beta chains below, sequenced in a study of blood T cells in healthy people across ages. A sample-barcoded 5' primer and a J-beta primer mix were used in a second PCR of roughly 7 to 11 cycles. TCRdb independently ran MiXCR on the 5' RACE reads; one entry per CDR3 protein. The sample records 790,000 or so distinct CDR3 sequences, more than 35% being singletons. Sequenced input: blood. The receptors come from a man older than 75 in good health.

The chain couples TRBV5-1 to TRBJ2-7; TRBD2 aligns across 7 bases. CDR1 and CDR2 from the germline V gene are SGHRS and YFSETQ. The CDR3 is made up of 13 amino acids. V shed 2 bases and J 5 bases; nucleotides not matched to a gene: 4. The CDR3 DNA sequence: TGCGCCAGCAGCTTACAAGCGGGGAACGAGCAGTACTTC. Its translation: CASSLQAGNEQYF. Full variable domain (missing parts from reference TRBV5-1 and TRBJ2-7): KAGVTQTPRYLIKTRGQQVTLSCSPISGHRSVSWYQQTPGQGLQFLFEYFSETQRNKGNFPGRFSGRQFSNSRSEMNVSTLELGDSALYLCASSLQAGNEQYFGPGTRLTVT.

This rearrangement joins TRBV7-9 to TRBJ1-2; D not resolved. Trimming removed 5 bases at V and 3 bases at J, with 16 bases between. The V gene's germline CDR1 is SEHNR and CDR2 FQNEAQ (reference sequence). The CDR3 sequence is 15 residues long. The CDR3 here is CASSAAGPDHYGYTF. CDR3 sequence (DNA): TGTGCCAGCAGCGCAGCCGGGCCCGACCACTATGGCTACACCTTC.

This clonotype was picked up a small number of times. A single base separates this from a much larger clone, so it may be a read error. The chain recombines TRBV5-1 with TRBJ2-7, with TRBD1 identical over 8 bases. Trimming removed 4 bases from V and 7 bases from J; junction bases left unmatched: 10. The CDR3 spans 14 residues. The V gene's germline CDR1 is SGHRS and CDR2 YFSETQ. This chain's CDR3 is CASSPRQGYNEQYF. Here the CDR3 DNA reads TGCGCCAGCAGCCCCCGACAGGGGTACAATGAGCAGTACTTC.

The chain has TRBV7-9 and TRBJ2-5, with D perhaps matching TRBD2 (6 bases). The J call could be wrong; TRBJ2-7 is a better fit for the DNA end. The CDR3 sequence is 14 residues long. CDR1 and CDR2 (germline): SEHNR, FQNEAQ (reference sequence). The CDR3 sequence: CASSSIGTSYEQYF. The DNA for the CDR3 is TGTGCCAGCAGCTCAATCGGGACTTCGTACGAGCAGTACTTC.